The present TCR beta chain was sequenced within a study of molecular identifiers for immune sequencing clone quantification. The bulk TCR libraries were made with methods described before and with listed TCR primers. TCRdb re-analysed the PCR reads in MiXCR, keeping a single row per CDR3 protein. Here the sample spans about 100,000 distinct CDR3 sequences, around 33% being singletons. This clonotype was counted between two and nine times. Trimming removed 3 bases from V and 6 bases from J, with 9 bases in between. Germline CDR1 reads MGHRA; CDR2 reads YSYEKL. The CDR3 runs 13 residues. The sequenced sample was naive CD8+ T cells from blood, with Jurkat cell RNA spiked in. Subset described: FACS-sorted CD8+CD4-CCR7+CD45RA+ naive T cells. J is TRBJ2-1 and V is TRBV4-1, with D possibly TRBD2 on 5 matching bases. The clonotype originates from a human donor in good health. Some libraries in this study had Jurkat cell RNA spiked in. CDR3 in DNA: TGCGCCAGCAGCCACTACGCGGGCAATGAGCAGTTCTTC. This sequence encodes CASSHYAGNEQFF.